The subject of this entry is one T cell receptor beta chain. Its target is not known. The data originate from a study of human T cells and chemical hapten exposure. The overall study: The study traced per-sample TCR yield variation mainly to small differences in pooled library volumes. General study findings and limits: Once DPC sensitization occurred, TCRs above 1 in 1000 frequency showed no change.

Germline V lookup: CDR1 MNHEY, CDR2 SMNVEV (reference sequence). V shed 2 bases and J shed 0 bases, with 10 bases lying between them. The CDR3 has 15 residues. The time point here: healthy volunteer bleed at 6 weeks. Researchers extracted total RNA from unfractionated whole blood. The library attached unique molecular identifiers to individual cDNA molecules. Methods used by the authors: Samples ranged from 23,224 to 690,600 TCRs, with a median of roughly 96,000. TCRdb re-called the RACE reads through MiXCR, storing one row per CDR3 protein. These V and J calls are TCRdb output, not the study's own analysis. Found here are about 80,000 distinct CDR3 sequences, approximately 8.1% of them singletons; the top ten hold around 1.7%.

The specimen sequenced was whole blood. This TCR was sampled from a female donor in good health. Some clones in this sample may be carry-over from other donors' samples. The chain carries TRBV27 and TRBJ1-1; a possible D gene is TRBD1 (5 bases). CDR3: CASSLRGGMNTEAFF. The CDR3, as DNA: TGTGCCAGCAGTTTACGTGGGGGAATGAACACTGAAGCTTTCTTT.